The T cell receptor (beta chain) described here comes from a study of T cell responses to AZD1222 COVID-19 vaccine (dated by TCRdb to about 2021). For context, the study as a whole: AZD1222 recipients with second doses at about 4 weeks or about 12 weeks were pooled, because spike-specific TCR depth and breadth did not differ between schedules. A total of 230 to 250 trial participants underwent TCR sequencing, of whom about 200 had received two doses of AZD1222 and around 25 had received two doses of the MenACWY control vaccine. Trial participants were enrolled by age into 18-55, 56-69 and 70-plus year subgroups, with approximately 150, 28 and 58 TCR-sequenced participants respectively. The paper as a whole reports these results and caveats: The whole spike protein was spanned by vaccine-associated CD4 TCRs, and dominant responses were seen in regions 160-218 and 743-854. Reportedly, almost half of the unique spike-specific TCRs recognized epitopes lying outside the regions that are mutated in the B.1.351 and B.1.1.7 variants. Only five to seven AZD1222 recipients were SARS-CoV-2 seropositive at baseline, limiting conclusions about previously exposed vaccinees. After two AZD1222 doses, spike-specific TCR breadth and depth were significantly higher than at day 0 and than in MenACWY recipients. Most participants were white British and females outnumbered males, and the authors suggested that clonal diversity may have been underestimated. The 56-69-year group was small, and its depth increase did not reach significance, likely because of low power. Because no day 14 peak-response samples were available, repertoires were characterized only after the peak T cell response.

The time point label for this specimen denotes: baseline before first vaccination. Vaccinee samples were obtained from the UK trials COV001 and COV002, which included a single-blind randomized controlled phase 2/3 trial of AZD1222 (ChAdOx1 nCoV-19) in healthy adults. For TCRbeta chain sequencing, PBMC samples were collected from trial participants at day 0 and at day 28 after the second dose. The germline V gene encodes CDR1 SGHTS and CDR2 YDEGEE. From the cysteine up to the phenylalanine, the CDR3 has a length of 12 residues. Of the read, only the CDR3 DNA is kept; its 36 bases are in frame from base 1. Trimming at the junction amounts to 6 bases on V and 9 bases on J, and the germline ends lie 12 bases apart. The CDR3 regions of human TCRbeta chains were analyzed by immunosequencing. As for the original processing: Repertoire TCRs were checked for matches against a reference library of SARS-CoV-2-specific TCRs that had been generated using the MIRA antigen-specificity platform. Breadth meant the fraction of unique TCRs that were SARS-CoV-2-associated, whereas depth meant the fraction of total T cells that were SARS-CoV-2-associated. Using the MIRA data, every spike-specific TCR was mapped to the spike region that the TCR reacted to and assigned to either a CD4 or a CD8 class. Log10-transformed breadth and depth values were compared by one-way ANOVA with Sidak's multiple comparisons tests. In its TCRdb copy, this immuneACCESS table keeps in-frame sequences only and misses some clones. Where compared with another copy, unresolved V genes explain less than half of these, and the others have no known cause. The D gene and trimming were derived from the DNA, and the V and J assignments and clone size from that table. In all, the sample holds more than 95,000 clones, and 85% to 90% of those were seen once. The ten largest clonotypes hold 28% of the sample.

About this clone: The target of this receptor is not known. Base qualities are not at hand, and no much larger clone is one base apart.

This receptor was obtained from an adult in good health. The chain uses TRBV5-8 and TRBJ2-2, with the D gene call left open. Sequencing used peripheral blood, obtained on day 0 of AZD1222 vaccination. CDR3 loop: CASTRHVRELFF. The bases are TGTGCCAGCACCCGACATGTCCGGGAGCTGTTTTTT.